This T cell receptor beta chain appears in the sequencing data of a study of blood T cell repertoires in COVID-19. The protocol was immunoSEQ multiplex PCR, while the TCRdb copy is restricted to in-frame clones and leaves out a portion. The sample lists a few hundred thousand clones; approximately 77% were seen once. The sequence derives from a human donor with acute or convalescent COVID-19. The donor label of this sample is uncertain. The sequenced sample was peripheral blood.

CDR3 in amino acids: CASTRTGTRNTIYF. CDR3 sequence (DNA): TGTGCCAGCACTCGGACAGGCACAAGAAACACCATATATTTT. The genes are TRBV28 and TRBJ1-3; 7 bases are a match to TRBD1. Germline CDR1 is MDHEN and CDR2 is SYDVKM. V lost 7 bases, J lost 5 bases, and 8 bases stayed unmatched. The CDR3 runs to 14 residues. The whole variable domain, remainder taken from reference TRBV28 and TRBJ1-3, is DVKVTQSSRYLVKRTGEKVFLECVQDMDHENMFWYRQDPGLGLRLIYFSYDVKMKEKGDIPEGYSVSREKKERFSLILESASTNQTSMYLCASTRTGTRNTIYFGEGSWLTVV.